The 24 T cell receptor beta chains presented below share a single source sample, sequenced in a study of molecular identifiers for immune sequencing clone quantification. Using its own MiXCR run on the PCR reads, TCRdb lists one record per CDR3 protein. The data show over 600,000 distinct CDR3 sequences, just under 20% seen once. Sequences were obtained from naive CD8+ T cells from blood, with Jurkat cell RNA spiked in. Subset denoted: FACS-sorted CD8+CD4-CCR7+CD45RA+ naive T cells. The receptors shown here come from a human donor in good health. Some libraries in this study had Jurkat cell RNA spiked in.

Only a few counts were recorded for this clonotype. The V call is TRBV6-5, the J call TRBJ1-2; D is perhaps TRBD1 (6 bases). The germline V and J ends were trimmed by 2 bases and 6 bases, with 22 bases remaining between them. CDR3 length: 17 residues. CDR1 is MNHEY, CDR2 SVGAGI, per germline. The CDR3 is CASSYLARGRGGDGYTF. The DNA of the CDR3 is TGTGCCAGCAGTTACCTCGCCCGTGGCAGGGGAGGAGATGGCTACACCTTC.

This clonotype has a count of ten or more. The CDR3 here is CASSTPGRSRYEQYF. DNA for the CDR3: TGTGCCAGTAGTACCCCCGGACGATCGAGGTACGAGCAGTACTTC. This chain joins TRBV19 and TRBJ2-7; no reliable D call. The germline CDR1 and CDR2 sequences are LNHDA and SQIVND (reference sequence). Trimming took off 4 bases at V and 4 bases at J, with 17 bases between the two ends. CDR3 length: 15 amino acids. The complete variable domain, with remaining parts taken from reference TRBV19 and TRBJ2-7, reads DGGITQSPKYLFRKEGQNVTLSCEQNLNHDAMYWYRQDPGQGLRLIYYSQIVNDFQKGDIAEGYSVSREKKESFPLTVTSAQKNPTAFYLCASSTPGRSRYEQYFGPGTRLTVT.

On this clonotype: A read error may produce the germline difference seen at one junction end. This sequence joins TRBV27 and TRBJ2-3; no definite D call. The CDR3 extends over 12 amino acids. Germline values: CDR1 MNHEY, CDR2 SMNVEV (reference sequence). Here the CDR3 reads CASSGYTHTQYF. The CDR3, as DNA: TGTGCCAGCAGTGGATACACACATACGCAGTATTTT.

This clonotype was picked up many times. V is TRBV27 and J is TRBJ2-3; D is uncertain. V dropped 4 bases and J dropped 2 bases, with 13 bases sitting between them. There are 15 residues in the CDR3. CDR1 and CDR2 (germline): MNHEY, SMNVEV (reference sequence). The CDR3 here is CASSYQLGDTDTQYF. As DNA, the CDR3 is TGTGCCAGCAGTTACCAGTTGGGCGACACAGATACGCAGTATTTT.

Remarks on this clonotype: A clone one base away is much larger, so this may be a read error. V usage is TRBV29-1 and J usage is TRBJ1-3, with D possibly TRBD1 on 5 matching bases. The CDR3 spans 14 residues. From germline, CDR1 is SQVTM and CDR2 ANQGSEA. CDR3 protein: CSVESWDGGNTTYF. CDR3 sequence (DNA): TGCAGCGTTGAATCCTGGGACGGAGGAAACACCACATATTTT. The complete variable domain, with remaining parts taken from reference TRBV29-1 and TRBJ1-3, reads SAVISQKPSRDICQRGTSLTIQCQVDSQVTMMFWYRQQPGQSLTLIATANQGSEATYESGFVIDKFPISRPNLTFSTLTVSNMSPEDSSIYLCSVESWDGGNTTYFGEGSWLTVV.

This clonotype was found many times. The chain is built from TRBV7-8 and TRBJ2-1, with D unclear. V lost 1 base, J lost 6 bases, and 16 bases lay in between. The CDR3 loop spans 16 amino acids. Per the germline V gene, CDR1 is SGHVS and CDR2 is FQNEAQ. CDR3 residues: CASSLVGLPTGNEQFF. CDR3 in DNA: TGTGCCAGCAGCTTAGTAGGCCTACCAACCGGCAATGAGCAGTTCTTC.

The genes are TRBV20-1 and TRBJ2-7; possibly TRBD1 or TRBD2 for D (5 bases each). The CDR3 has 12 residues. Per the germline V gene, CDR1 is DFQATT and CDR2 is SNEGSKA (reference sequence). V was clipped by 5 bases and J by 5 bases, with 13 bases between them. CDR3 sequence (DNA): TGCAGTGCTGGGGGAGAGATCCACGAGCAGTACTTC. Translating it yields CSAGGEIHEQYF.

This clonotype turned up a few times. This chain links TRBV27 with TRBJ2-7, with 13 bases identical to TRBD2. The germline V gene encodes CDR1 MNHEY and CDR2 SMNVEV (reference sequence). The CDR3 has 15 residues. The V and J ends lost 7 bases and 0 bases, in that order; junction bases with no gene match: 3. CDR3 bases: TGTGCCAGCATACTAGCGGGAGGGGGCTCCTACGAGCAGTACTTC. Its translation: CASILAGGGSYEQYF.

This clonotype has at least ten counts. The gene calls are TRBV7-8 and TRBJ2-5; TRBD2 aligns across 7 bases. Germline CDR1 is SGHVS and CDR2 is FQNEAQ. V lost 3 bases and J lost 0; bases outside the gene matches: 19. The CDR3 length is 20 residues. CDR3: CASSFPRRSWGGDDQETQYF. The CDR3 region has the DNA TGTGCCAGCAGCTTTCCTCGCAGGTCTTGGGGGGGGGACGACCAAGAGACCCAGTACTTC.

This clonotype was picked up a small number of times. V usage is TRBV5-1 and J usage is TRBJ2-2; 12 bases are shared with TRBD2. With 0 bases clipped from V and 7 bases from J, the junction kept 4 bases outside the gene matches. CDR1 and CDR2 (germline): SGHRS, YFSETQ. This CDR3 is 16 amino acids long. The CDR3 spells CASSLGLAGDFGELFF. CDR3 in DNA: TGCGCCAGCAGCTTGGGACTAGCGGGAGATTTCGGGGAGCTGTTTTTT.

This clonotype was recorded many times. V gene TRBV6-4 combines with J gene TRBJ2-3; possibly TRBD2 for D (5 bases). Germline CDR1 reads MRHNA; CDR2 reads SNTAGT. Trimming took 3 bases from V and 3 from J, leaving 16 bases between them. The length of the CDR3 is 16 residues. The DNA for the CDR3 is TGTGCCAGCAGTGAGGGAGCGGCGGATCGTACAGATACGCAGTATTTT. This encodes CASSEGAADRTDTQYF.

This chain connects TRBV9 to TRBJ2-3, with 9 positions matching TRBD2. Trimming took 0 bases from V and 5 from J; bases not matched to a gene: 4. This CDR3 has 15 amino acids. Per germline, CDR1 SGDLS and CDR2 YYNGEE. This chain's CDR3 is CASSVARGGKDTQYF. The DNA of the CDR3 is TGTGCCAGCAGCGTAGCGCGGGGGGGCAAAGATACGCAGTATTTT.

The V call is TRBV27, the J call TRBJ2-3; TRBD2 matches 8 bases. With V trimmed by 2 bases and J by 8 bases, 3 bases remained unmatched. Germline lookup yields CDR1 MNHEY and CDR2 SMNVEV (reference sequence). The CDR3 is 13 amino acids. The CDR3 nucleotides are TGTGCCAGCAGTTTAGCGGGGGGCGGTACGCAGTATTTT. This translates into CASSLAGGGTQYF.

This clonotype was counted ten times or more. One end of the junction does not line up with germline, which may come from a read error. DNA for the CDR3: TGCGCCAGCAGCTTGATGAACACCGGGGAGCTGTTTTTT. This sequence encodes CASSLMNTGELFF. The chain carries TRBV12-3 or TRBV12-4 and TRBJ2-2, with D hard to call. This CDR3 is 13 amino acids long.

The gene calls are TRBV21-1 and TRBJ1-5; TRBD1 was called by the table and not checked on the DNA. TRBV21-1 counts as a pseudogene. The length of the CDR3 is 15 residues. This CDR3 reads CASSKRGEGNQPQHF. The DNA of the CDR3 is TGTGCCAGCAGCAAACGGGGGGAAGGCAATCAGCCCCAGCATTTT.

On this clonotype: With a much larger clone just one base away, this may be a read error. The rearrangement links TRBV12-3 or TRBV12-4 to TRBJ2-3; D possibly corresponds to TRBD1 (5 bases). There are 17 residues in the CDR3. Trimming cost V 3 bases and J 5 bases, with 21 bases left between them. The CDR3 DNA follows: TGTGCCAGCAGTTTTGATAGAGAGGACACCCCTCGAGATACGCAGTATTTT. Encoded protein: CASSFDREDTPRDTQYF.

V and J are TRBV27 and TRBJ1-1; D perhaps matches TRBD1 (6 bases). CDR3 length: 14 residues. Germline V gene sequence: CDR1 MNHEY, CDR2 SMNVEV (reference sequence). V dropped 5 bases and J dropped 6 bases, with 16 bases sitting between them. As DNA, the CDR3 is TGTGCCAGCAGTCTCTACCTTGGGGGCGCTGAAGCTTTCTTT. This encodes CASSLYLGGAEAFF.

The chain uses TRBV30 and TRBJ1-2; D gene uncertain. The CDR3 runs 12 residues. With 6 bases removed from V and 4 bases from J, the gap between germline ends came to 12 bases. Germline V lookup: CDR1 GTSNPN, CDR2 SVGIG (reference sequence). The CDR3 is CACNDLFYGYTF. Here the CDR3 DNA reads TGTGCCTGTAATGACCTATTCTATGGCTACACCTTC.

CDR3 coding DNA: TGCAGTGCTAGATGGGGGGGAGAAGTAACAGATACGCAGTATTTT. Translating it yields CSARWGGEVTDTQYF. V usage is TRBV20-1 and J usage is TRBJ2-3; 7 bases align to TRBD2. Per germline, CDR1 DFQATT and CDR2 SNEGSKA (reference sequence). CDR3 length equals 15 residues. V gave up 2 bases and J gave up 3 bases; unmatched junction bases: 8.

The V call is TRBV19, the J call TRBJ2-1; D is undetermined. The CDR3 is 13 amino acids. CDR1 is LNHDA and CDR2 is SQIVND in the germline V gene (reference sequence). V was pared by 4 bases and J by 7 bases, with 11 bases between. The CDR3 nucleotides are TGTGCCAGTAGTAATCCGTCCGGAAATGAGCAGTTCTTC. Amino acids: CASSNPSGNEQFF. Drawing the rest from reference TRBV19 and TRBJ2-1, the complete variable domain is DGGITQSPKYLFRKEGQNVTLSCEQNLNHDAMYWYRQDPGQGLRLIYYSQIVNDFQKGDIAEGYSVSREKKESFPLTVTSAQKNPTAFYLCASSNPSGNEQFFGPGTRLTVL.

The sample holds many counts of this clonotype. This chain links TRBV28 with TRBJ2-7; maybe TRBD1 (5 bases). Germline V gene lookup returns CDR1 MDHEN and CDR2 SYDVKM. CDR3 size: 14 residues. Trimming left V 5 bases short and J 3 bases short, with 14 bases between. The CDR3 loop is CASSRPDSYYEQYF. DNA of the CDR3: TGTGCCAGCAGTCGCCCCGACAGTTACTACGAGCAGTACTTC. Full variable domain (missing parts from reference TRBV28 and TRBJ2-7): DVKVTQSSRYLVKRTGEKVFLECVQDMDHENMFWYRQDPGLGLRLIYFSYDVKMKEKGDIPEGYSVSREKKERFSLILESASTNQTSMYLCASSRPDSYYEQYFGPGTRLTVT.

This clonotype was seen at least ten times. The chain employs TRBV11-2 and TRBJ2-7; tentatively, D is TRBD1 (6 bases). V lost 5 bases to trimming and J lost 7 bases, with 12 bases between them. This CDR3 is built from 12 residues. CDR1 is SGHAT, CDR2 FQNNGV, per germline. The CDR3 here is CASSRQVWEQYF. DNA for the CDR3: TGTGCCAGCAGCCGACAGGTCTGGGAGCAGTACTTC.

This clonotype was observed at least ten times. The rearrangement links TRBV7-2 to TRBJ2-5; 9 bases are a match to TRBD2. V was clipped by 1 base and J by 5 bases; unmatched bases: 5. The CDR3 contains 15 residues. The V gene's germline CDR1 is SGHTA and CDR2 FQGNSA. CDR3: CASSLGAGGWETQYF. CDR3 coding DNA: TGTGCCAGCAGCTTAGGAGCGGGAGGTTGGGAGACCCAGTACTTC. The whole variable domain, filled in from reference TRBV7-2 and TRBJ2-5, reads GAGVSQSPSNKVTEKGKDVELRCDPISGHTALYWYRQSLGQGLEFLIYFQGNSAPDKSGLPSDRFSAERTGGSVSTLTIQRTQQEDSAVYLCASSLGAGGWETQYFGPGTRLLVL.

This rearrangement joins TRBV10-3 to TRBJ2-1; tentative D call: TRBD2 (6 bases). The CDR3 runs to 15 residues. Germline-derived CDR1 and CDR2 are ENHRY and SYGVKD. V was shortened by 1 base and J by 4 bases, with 11 bases between the two germline ends. The chain's CDR3 is CAISEFNGSYNEQFF. The CDR3 nucleotides are TGTGCCATCAGTGAGTTTAACGGGAGTTACAATGAGCAGTTCTTC.